A selection of T cell receptor beta chains follows, all from one sample in a study of shared clonotypes between healthy human individuals. TCRdb's copy holds only in-frame clones and misses some; the assay was immunoSEQ multiplex PCR. The sample records 2 million to 3 million clones, 85% to 95% being singletons. Sequenced material: naive CD4+ T cells sorted from blood. These receptors originate from a man between 18 and 35 years old in good health. Each CDR3 is given with its conserved first and last residue.

V gene: TRBV19; CDR3 protein: CASSGTRSYEQYF
V gene: TRBV2; CDR3 protein: CARSGTGGGEQYF
V gene: TRBV4-1; CDR3 protein: CASSQDAWGGEKLFF
V gene: TRBV7-2; CDR3 protein: CASSSRDRATYEQYF
V gene: TRBV19; CDR3 protein: CASSIFLTSGSQETQYF
V gene: TRBV5-1; CDR3 protein: CASRAGGLSTGELFF
V gene: TRBV6-5; CDR3 protein: CASRLLAGETYEQYF
V gene: TRBV5-4; CDR3 protein: CASSSPAAQETQYF
V gene: TRBV4-3; CDR3 protein: CASSQDLTYGYTF
V gene: TRBV10-1; CDR3 protein: CASSDPWASTREQFF
V gene: TRBV6-1; CDR3 protein: CASSVGSPGEQYF
V gene: TRBV30; CDR3 protein: CAWRRTSGGTGELFF
V gene: TRBV20-1; CDR3 protein: CSARGGQPQHF
V gene: TRBV6-6; CDR3 protein: CASSYKGQSYNEQFF
V gene: TRBV27; CDR3 protein: CASSLSGMPYNEQFF
V gene: TRBV2; CDR3 protein: CASIGTAYNSPLHF
V gene: TRBV19; CDR3 protein: CAISGHPMNTGELFF
V gene: TRBV5-1; CDR3 protein: CASSLDPDVNYGYTF
V gene: TRBV30; CDR3 protein: CAWSAGVNQPQHF
V gene: TRBV5-1; CDR3 protein: CASSVTGGAYEQYF
V gene: TRBV18; CDR3 protein: CASSPPSLAGGTYEQYF
V gene: TRBV19; CDR3 protein: CASSIWSLAGVEETQYF